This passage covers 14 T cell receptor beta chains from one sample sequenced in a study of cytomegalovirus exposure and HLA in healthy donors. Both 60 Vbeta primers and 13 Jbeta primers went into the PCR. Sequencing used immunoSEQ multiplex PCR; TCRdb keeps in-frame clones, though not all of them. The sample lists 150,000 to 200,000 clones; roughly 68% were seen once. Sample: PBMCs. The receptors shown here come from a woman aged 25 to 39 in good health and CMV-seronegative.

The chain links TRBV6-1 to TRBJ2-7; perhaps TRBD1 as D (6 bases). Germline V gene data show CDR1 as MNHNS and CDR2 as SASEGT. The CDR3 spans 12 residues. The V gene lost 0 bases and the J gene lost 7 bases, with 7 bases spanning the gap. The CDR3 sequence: CASSEAGTEQYF. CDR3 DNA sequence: TGTGCCAGCAGTGAAGCCGGGACAGAGCAGTACTTC.

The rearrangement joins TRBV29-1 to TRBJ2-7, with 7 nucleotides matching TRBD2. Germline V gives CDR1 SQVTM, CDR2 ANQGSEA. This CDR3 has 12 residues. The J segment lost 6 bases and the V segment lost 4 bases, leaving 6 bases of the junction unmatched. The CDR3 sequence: CSVGLASGEQYF. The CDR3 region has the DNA TGCAGCGTTGGCCTAGCTAGCGGCGAGCAGTACTTC.

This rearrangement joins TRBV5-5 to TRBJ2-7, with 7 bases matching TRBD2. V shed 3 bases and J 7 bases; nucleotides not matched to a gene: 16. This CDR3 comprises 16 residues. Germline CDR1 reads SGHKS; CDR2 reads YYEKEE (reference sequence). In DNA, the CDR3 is TGTGCCAGCAGCTCCCCGGCGGGGCGGGAGTCTCGGGAGCAGTACTTC. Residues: CASSSPAGRESREQYF.

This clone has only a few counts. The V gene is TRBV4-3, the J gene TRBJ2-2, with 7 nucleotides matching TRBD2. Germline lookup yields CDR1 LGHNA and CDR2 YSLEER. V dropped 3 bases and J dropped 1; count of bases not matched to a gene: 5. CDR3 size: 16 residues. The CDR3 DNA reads TGCGCCAGCAGCCACCGAGGGAGGGGGAACACCGGGGAGCTGTTTTTT. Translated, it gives CASSHRGRGNTGELFF.

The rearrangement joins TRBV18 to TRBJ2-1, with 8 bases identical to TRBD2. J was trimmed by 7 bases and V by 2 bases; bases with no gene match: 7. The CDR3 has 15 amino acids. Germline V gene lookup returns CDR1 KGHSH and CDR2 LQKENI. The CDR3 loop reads CASSPAGGVRNEQFF. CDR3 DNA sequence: TGTGCCAGCTCACCAGCGGGGGGAGTCAGAAATGAGCAGTTCTTC.

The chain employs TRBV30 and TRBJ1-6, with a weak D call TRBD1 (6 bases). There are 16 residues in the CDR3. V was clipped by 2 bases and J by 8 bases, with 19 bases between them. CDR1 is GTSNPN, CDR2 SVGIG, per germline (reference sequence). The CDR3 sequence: CAWSIKGGARDSPLHF. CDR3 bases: TGTGCCTGGAGTATTAAGGGGGGGGCTCGTGATTCACCCCTCCACTTT.

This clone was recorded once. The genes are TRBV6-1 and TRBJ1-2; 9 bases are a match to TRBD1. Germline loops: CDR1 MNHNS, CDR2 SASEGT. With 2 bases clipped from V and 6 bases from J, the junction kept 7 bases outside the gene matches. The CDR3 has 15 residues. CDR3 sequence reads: CASSEYFRTGDGYTF. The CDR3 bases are TGTGCCAGCAGTGAATATTTCCGGACAGGGGATGGCTACACCTTC.

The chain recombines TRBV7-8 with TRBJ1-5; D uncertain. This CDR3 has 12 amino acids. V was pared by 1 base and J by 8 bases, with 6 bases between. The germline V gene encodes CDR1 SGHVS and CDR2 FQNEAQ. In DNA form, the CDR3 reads TGTGCCAGCAGCTTAGGACGGGAGCCCCAGCATTTT. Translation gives CASSLGREPQHF.

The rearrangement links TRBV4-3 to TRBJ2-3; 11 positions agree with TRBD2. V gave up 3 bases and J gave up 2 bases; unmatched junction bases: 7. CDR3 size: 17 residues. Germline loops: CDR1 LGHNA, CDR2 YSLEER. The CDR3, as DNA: TGCGCCAGCAGCCAGTACATAGCGGGAGGGATCACAGATACGCAGTATTTT. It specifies CASSQYIAGGITDTQYF.

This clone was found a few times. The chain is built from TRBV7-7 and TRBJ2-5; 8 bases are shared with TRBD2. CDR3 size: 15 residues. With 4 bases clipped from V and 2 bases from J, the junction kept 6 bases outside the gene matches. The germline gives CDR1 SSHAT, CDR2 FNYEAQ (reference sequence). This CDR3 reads CASSSLPGGQETQYF. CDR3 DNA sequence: TGTGCCAGCAGCTCACTACCGGGGGGGCAAGAGACCCAGTACTTC.

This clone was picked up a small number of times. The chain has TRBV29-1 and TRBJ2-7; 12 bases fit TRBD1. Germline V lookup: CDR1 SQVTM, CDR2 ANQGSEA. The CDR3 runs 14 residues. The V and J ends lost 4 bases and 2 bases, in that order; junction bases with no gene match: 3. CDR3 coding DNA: TGCAGCGTTGGAGGGACAGGGGGCACCTACGAGCAGTACTTC. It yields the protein CSVGGTGGTYEQYF.

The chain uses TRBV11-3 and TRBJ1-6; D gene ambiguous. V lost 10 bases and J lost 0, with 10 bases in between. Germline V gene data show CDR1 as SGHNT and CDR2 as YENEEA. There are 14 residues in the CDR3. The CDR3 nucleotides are TGTGCCACAAGGGAGAGCTCCTATAATTCACCCCTCCACTTT. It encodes CATRESSYNSPLHF.

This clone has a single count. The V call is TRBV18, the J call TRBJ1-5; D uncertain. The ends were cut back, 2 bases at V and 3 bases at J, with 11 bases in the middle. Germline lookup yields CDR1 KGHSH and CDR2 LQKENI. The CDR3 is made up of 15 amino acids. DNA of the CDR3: TGTGCCAGCTCACCAGACATGGGTACCAATCAGCCCCAGCATTTT. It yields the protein CASSPDMGTNQPQHF. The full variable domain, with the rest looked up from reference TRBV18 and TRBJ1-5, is NAGVMQNPRHLVRRRGQEARLRCSPMKGHSHVYWYRQLPEEGLKFMVYLQKENIIDESGMPKERFSAEFPKEGPSILRIQQVVRGDSAAYFCASSPDMGTNQPQHFGDGTRLSIL.

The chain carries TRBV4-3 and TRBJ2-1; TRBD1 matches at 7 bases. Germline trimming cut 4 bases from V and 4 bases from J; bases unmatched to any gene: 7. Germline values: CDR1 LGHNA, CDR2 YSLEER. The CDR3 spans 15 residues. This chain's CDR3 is CASSLDRESYNEQFF. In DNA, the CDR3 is TGCGCCAGCAGCCTCGACAGGGAGTCTTACAATGAGCAGTTCTTC.